This T cell receptor (beta chain) was recorded in a study of T-cell memory formation after mild COVID-19. With 3 bases clipped from V and 1 base from J, the junction kept 12 bases outside the gene matches. The CDR3 extends over 18 amino acids. TCRdb reprocessed the 5' RACE reads with MiXCR, giving one entry per CDR3 protein. The table shows about 500,000 distinct CDR3 sequences, with roughly 22% occurring only once. The sample comprised PBMCs or a T cell subset sorted from them (not recorded which). This chain connects TRBV12-3 or TRBV12-4 to TRBJ2-3; 8 bases line up with TRBD2. The source of this sequence is an adult woman who had mild COVID-19 (a few samples of this study predate the infection). Cell type and time point are not known. The chain's CDR3 is CASSFDAGGFRGTDTQYF. The CDR3 DNA sequence: TGTGCCAGCAGTTTTGATGCGGGGGGATTTCGCGGCACAGATACGCAGTATTTT.